This TCR beta chain was recorded in a study of sequential checkpoint blockade in melanoma. Across the whole study: Randomization was 1:1 between first-line nivolumab→ipilimumab and ipilimumab→nivolumab. DNA from 90 to 100 pretreatment tumor samples underwent TCRβ immunosequencing. Matched biopsies came pretreatment and at week 13 for some 22 patients.

The table came from immunoSEQ multiplex PCR; TCRdb's copy has only in-frame clones and leaves some out. The sample contains 2,500 or so clones, 20% to 25% of which appear only once. Documented treatment: randomized to nivolumab then ipilimumab (arm A) or the reverse (arm B). DNA-damaging chemotherapy had not been given to any patient beforehand. From germline, CDR1 is LNHNV and CDR2 YYDKDF (reference sequence). CDR3 length: 16 residues. The junction had 9 bases not matched to a gene; V was cut back by 5 bases and J by 2 bases. Material: tumor tissue (inferred from file names), obtained from a patient given nivolumab and ipilimumab in sequence. The sequence was obtained from a human donor with melanoma. The V gene is TRBV15, the J gene TRBJ2-3; TRBD2 agrees at 8 bases. CDR3 protein: CATSPRGVQNTDTQYF. The CDR3 DNA follows: TGTGCCACCAGCCCGCGGGGGGTCCAAAACACAGATACGCAGTATTTT.